Following are 21 T cell receptor beta chains from one sample sequenced in a study of breast tumors, draining lymph nodes, adjacent tissues. TCRdb processed the multiplex PCR reads anew with MiXCR; each CDR3 protein has one entry. The sample includes about 21,000 distinct CDR3 sequences, 40% to 45% seen only once; the top ten take around a quarter. Source material: breast tumor tissue. Receptors originate from a female donor with breast cancer. Some clones in this sample may be carry-over from other donors' samples.

A single count supports this clonotype. The chain couples TRBV20-1 to TRBJ2-3, with TRBD2 matching 8 bases. CDR3 size: 14 residues. Germline V gene lookup returns CDR1 DFQATT and CDR2 SNEGSKA (reference sequence). Unmatched junction bases numbered 10, after V lost 8 bases and J lost 3 bases. The CDR3 spells CSLTGAGGTDTQYF. The CDR3 DNA reads as TGCAGTCTTACTGGTGCGGGAGGTACAGATACGCAGTATTTT.

The V call is TRBV5-1, the J call TRBJ2-3; 11 nucleotides match TRBD2. The length of the CDR3 is 15 residues. The V gene's germline CDR1 is SGHRS and CDR2 YFSETQ. V dropped 4 bases and J dropped 5; count of bases not matched to a gene: 6. The CDR3 sequence is CASSTGTSGEDTQYF. The CDR3 bases are TGCGCCAGCAGCACTGGGACTAGCGGAGAAGATACGCAGTATTTT.

The chain joins TRBV18 to TRBJ2-2; possibly TRBD1 for D (6 bases). Germline CDR1 is KGHSH and CDR2 is LQKENI. This CDR3 contains 16 residues. V was clipped by 0 bases and J by 6 bases, with 14 bases between them. DNA for the CDR3: TGTGCCAGCTCACCACCGGTGTTCAGGGGCTCCGGGGAGCTGTTTTTT. Protein product: CASSPPVFRGSGELFF.

This clonotype was picked up many times. The gene calls are TRBV11-3 and TRBJ1-3, with D hard to call. This CDR3 is built from 15 residues. With 6 bases removed from V and 0 bases from J, the gap between germline ends came to 12 bases. Germline values: CDR1 SGHNT, CDR2 YENEEA. CDR3 bases: TGTGCCAGCAGTCCGCAGAAGTTCTCTGGAAACACCATATATTTT. It encodes CASSPQKFSGNTIYF. The full variable domain, with the rest looked up from reference TRBV11-3 and TRBJ1-3, is EAGVVQSPRYKIIEKKQPVAFWCNPISGHNTLYWYLQNLGQGPELLIRYENEEAVDDSQLPKDRFSAERLKGVDSTLKIQPAELGDSAVYLCASSPQKFSGNTIYFGEGSWLTVV.

The chain couples TRBV6-4 to TRBJ2-7; no clear D. Germline V CDR1 and CDR2: MRHNA, SNTAGT. V lost 4 bases and J lost 1, with 20 bases in between. The CDR3 has 17 amino acids. CDR3 region: CASSVYHSPRPSYEQYF. CDR3 sequence (DNA): TGTGCCAGCAGTGTCTACCATAGTCCAAGGCCTTCCTACGAGCAGTACTTC.

The chain joins TRBV7-8 to TRBJ2-3; D is possibly TRBD1 or TRBD2 (5 bases each). The V end lost 5 bases, the J end lost 0 bases, and 15 bases lay between the germline ends. The CDR3 totals 16 residues. Germline lookup yields CDR1 SGHVS and CDR2 FQNEAQ. This CDR3 reads CASSQRDGRSTDTQYF. CDR3 DNA: TGTGCCAGCAGCCAACGGGACGGTAGAAGCACAGATACGCAGTATTTT.

This clonotype was detected ten times or more. This sequence joins TRBV4-3 and TRBJ2-2; D remains ambiguous. Trimming shortened V by 6 bases and J by 6 bases, and 20 bases separated the two germline ends. This CDR3 has 16 amino acids. The germline V gene encodes CDR1 LGHNA and CDR2 YSLEER. The CDR3 protein is CASRPTRAPGAGELFF. CDR3 coding DNA: TGCGCCAGCAGGCCCACCCGCGCCCCAGGAGCCGGGGAGCTGTTTTTT.

This clonotype was picked up many times. The junction departs from germline at one end; a sequencing error may be responsible. The rearrangement uses TRBV20-1 and TRBJ2-5; 11 bases agree with TRBD1. CDR1 is DFQATT and CDR2 is SNEGSKA in the germline V gene (reference sequence). This CDR3 has 16 residues. The CDR3 coding sequence is TGCAGTGCCAGAGACCGGGACAGGGGGTTGCAAGAGACCCAGTACTTC. Its translation is CSARDRDRGLQETQYF.

This clonotype was observed once. This may stem from a read error, because a much larger clone lies one nucleotide away. The chain employs TRBV2 and TRBJ1-2; 7 positions agree with TRBD1. CDR1 and CDR2 from the germline V gene are SNHLY and FYNNEI. The CDR3 contains 15 residues. Trimming at V came to 7 bases and at J to 0 bases, leaving 8 bases not matched to a gene. The CDR3 sequence is CASIRDSLTNYGYTF. The DNA of the CDR3 is TGTGCCAGCATCCGGGACAGTTTAACTAACTATGGCTACACCTTC.

This clonotype was recorded many times. The rearrangement joins TRBV15 to TRBJ1-2, with no clear D. This CDR3 is 13 amino acids long. From germline, CDR1 is LNHNV and CDR2 YYDKDF (reference sequence). Trimming stripped 1 base from V and 3 bases from J, with 6 bases between. This CDR3 is CATSRARDYGYTF. The CDR3 DNA reads TGTGCCACCAGCAGAGCTAGGGACTATGGCTACACCTTC. The full variable domain, its missing parts supplied by reference TRBV15 and TRBJ1-2, is DAMVIQNPRYQVTQFGKPVTLSCSQTLNHNVMYWYQQKSSQAPKLLFHYYDKDFNNEADTPDNFQSRRPNTSFCFLDIRSPGLGDTAMYLCATSRARDYGYTFGSGTRLTVV.

This clonotype has just a few counts. This chain joins TRBV9 and TRBJ2-7; D could derive from TRBD1 or TRBD2 (6 bases each). This CDR3 is 14 amino acids long. The germline gives CDR1 SGDLS, CDR2 YYNGEE. The V gene lost 4 bases and the J gene lost 3 bases, with 14 bases spanning the gap. CDR3 sequence: CASSRAKGGYEQYF. Here the CDR3 DNA reads TGTGCCAGCAGCCGGGCGAAGGGGGGCTACGAGCAGTACTTC.

Ten or more counts support this clonotype. This chain joins TRBV7-9 and TRBJ2-7; D call uncertain. Germline loops: CDR1 SEHNR, CDR2 FQNEAQ (reference sequence). The CDR3 has 15 residues. V gave up 4 bases and J gave up 2 bases, with 15 bases separating them. The CDR3 DNA is TGTGCCAGCAGCTCTCCAGGTCCGCCGACCTACGAGCAGTACTTC. This codes for CASSSPGPPTYEQYF.

In its sample, this clonotype was seen many times. This chain uses TRBV15 with TRBJ2-7, with 8 nucleotides matching TRBD1. Germline lookup yields CDR1 LNHNV and CDR2 YYDKDF (reference sequence). Germline trimming cut 1 base from V and 0 bases from J; bases unmatched to any gene: 5. This CDR3 has 16 amino acids. The CDR3 protein is CATSRGRDRSSYEQYF. DNA of the CDR3: TGTGCCACCAGCAGAGGCCGGGACAGGAGCTCCTACGAGCAGTACTTC.

This clonotype has at least ten counts. The chain uses TRBV14 and TRBJ2-2, with 10 nucleotides matching TRBD1. V was clipped by 2 bases and J by 5 bases; unmatched bases: 17. The CDR3 contains 20 residues. CDR1 and CDR2 from the germline V gene are SGHDN and FVKESK. The CDR3 DNA is TGTGCCAGCAGCCAAAATCTCCTCGCCGGGGACAGGGGAAGGACCGGGGAGCTGTTTTTT. It encodes CASSQNLLAGDRGRTGELFF.

The gene calls are TRBV12-3 or TRBV12-4 and TRBJ2-3, with D perhaps TRBD2 (5 bases). The CDR3 extends over 15 amino acids. V gave up 6 bases and J gave up 0 bases, with 13 bases separating them. The CDR3 region has the DNA TGTGCCAGCAGATCCGGGATCACTAGCACAGATACGCAGTATTTT. The encoded protein is CASRSGITSTDTQYF.

The chain links TRBV28 to TRBJ2-2; 7 bases match TRBD1. The germline V gene encodes CDR1 MDHEN and CDR2 SYDVKM. V dropped 6 bases and J dropped 0; count of bases not matched to a gene: 10. This CDR3 region has 17 residues. The chain's CDR3 is CASRSPGQKTNTGELFF. The CDR3 nucleotides are TGTGCCAGCAGGTCCCCGGGACAGAAGACGAACACCGGGGAGCTGTTTTTT.

The chain couples TRBV27 to TRBJ2-3, with 12 bases matching TRBD2. The V gene's germline CDR1 is MNHEY and CDR2 SMNVEV (reference sequence). V was clipped by 6 bases and J by 4 bases; unmatched bases: 5. The CDR3 consists of 15 residues. The CDR3 here is CASRSSGRAADTQYF. The CDR3, as DNA: TGTGCCAGCAGGTCTAGCGGGAGGGCGGCAGATACGCAGTATTTT.

V is TRBV7-9 and J is TRBJ2-2; 8 bases fit TRBD1. Germline CDR1 and CDR2: SEHNR and FQNEAQ (reference sequence). The J segment lost 4 bases and the V segment lost 3 bases, leaving 1 base of the junction unmatched. This CDR3 comprises 14 residues. The CDR3 region is CASSFTGGTGELFF. Here the CDR3 DNA reads TGTGCCAGCAGCTTTACAGGGGGCACCGGGGAGCTGTTTTTT. Full variable domain (outside the CDR3, taken from reference TRBV7-9 and TRBJ2-2): DTGVSQNPRHKITKRGQNVTFRCDPISEHNRLYWYRQTLGQGPEFLTYFQNEAQLEKSRLLSDRFSAERPKGSFSTLEIQRTEQGDSAMYLCASSFTGGTGELFFGEGSRLTVL.

By share of the sample, this clonotype is medium-sized. The chain has TRBV30 and TRBJ2-5; D possibly corresponds to TRBD1 (5 bases). In germline, CDR1 is GTSNPN, CDR2 SVGIG (reference sequence). The CDR3 loop spans 12 amino acids. V was pared by 4 bases and J by 0 bases, with 6 bases between. CDR3 in amino acids: CAWKGNQETQYF. The CDR3 DNA is TGTGCCTGGAAGGGGAACCAAGAGACCCAGTACTTC.

The chain uses TRBV7-6 and TRBJ2-1; perhaps TRBD2 as D (6 bases). V dropped 3 bases and J dropped 5 bases, with 14 bases sitting between them. Germline CDR1 reads SGHVS; CDR2 reads FNYEAQ. CDR3 size: 15 residues. The CDR3 sequence: CASSLVGGFHNEQFF. DNA for the CDR3: TGTGCCAGCAGCTTGGTCGGGGGTTTCCACAATGAGCAGTTCTTC.

The rearrangement links TRBV14 to TRBJ2-7, with a tentative D call TRBD1 (5 bases). CDR3 size: 17 residues. Germline V lookup: CDR1 SGHDN, CDR2 FVKESK. Trimming took off 5 bases at V and 2 bases at J, with 22 bases between the two ends. The CDR3 DNA sequence: TGTGCCAGCAGCAAAGTCAGTGGGTCTGGGGCCCCCTACGAGCAGTACTTC. It is translated as CASSKVSGSGAPYEQYF.